This T cell receptor beta chain appears in the sequencing data of a study of shared clonotypes between healthy human individuals. On the study more broadly: Per-donor plates numbered three CD4 naive, three CD4 memory, two CD8 naive and one CD8 memory.

In germline, CDR1 is LNHDA, CDR2 SQIVND (reference sequence). Germline trimming cut 5 bases from V and 0 bases from J; bases unmatched to any gene: 15. This CDR3 has 18 residues. Regarding the study as a whole: In contrast to clonotypes shared by all four donors, non-shared clonotypes had lower generation probabilities.

Clones were read by immunoSEQ multiplex PCR, and TCRdb kept only the in-frame ones, dropping some. The profile shows a few million clones, approximately 94% of them singletons. Each donor was a Caucasian adult residing in Nashville, Tennessee. Points on this clone: Its antigen is not identified.

The receptor comes from a young man in good health. V is TRBV19 and J is TRBJ2-7, with 8 bases fitting TRBD1. The sequencing sample was made of naive CD4+ T cells sorted from blood. The subset here: CD45RA+ positively selected. The CDR3 protein is CASSPPQVRGHPSYEQYF. In DNA, the CDR3 is TGTGCCAGTAGTCCCCCCCAGGTCAGGGGGCATCCCTCCTACGAGCAGTACTTC. Full variable domain (rest looked up from reference TRBV19 and TRBJ2-7): DGGITQSPKYLFRKEGQNVTLSCEQNLNHDAMYWYRQDPGQGLRLIYYSQIVNDFQKGDIAEGYSVSREKKESFPLTVTSAQKNPTAFYLCASSPPQVRGHPSYEQYFGPGTRLTVT.